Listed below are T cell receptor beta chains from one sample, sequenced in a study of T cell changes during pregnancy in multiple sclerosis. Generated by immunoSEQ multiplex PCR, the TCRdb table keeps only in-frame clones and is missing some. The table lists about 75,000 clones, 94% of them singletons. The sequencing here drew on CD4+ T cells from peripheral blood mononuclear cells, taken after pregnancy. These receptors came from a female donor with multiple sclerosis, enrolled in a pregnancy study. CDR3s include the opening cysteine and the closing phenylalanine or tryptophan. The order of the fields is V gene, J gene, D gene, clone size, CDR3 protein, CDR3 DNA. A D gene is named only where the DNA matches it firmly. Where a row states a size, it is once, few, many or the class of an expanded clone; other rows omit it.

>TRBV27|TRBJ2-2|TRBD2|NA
CASSLSGLAGAITGELFF
TGTGCCAGCAGTTTAAGCGGACTAGCGGGTGCAATCACCGGGGAGCTGTTTTTT
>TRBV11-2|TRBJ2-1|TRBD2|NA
CASSLDRRVLAGVNEQFF
TGTGCCAGCAGCTTAGATCGACGCGTACTAGCGGGAGTCAATGAGCAGTTCTTC
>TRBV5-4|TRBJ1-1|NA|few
CASSQTSRTEAFF
TGTGCCAGCAGCCAGACAAGCAGGACTGAAGCTTTCTTT
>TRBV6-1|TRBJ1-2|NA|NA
CASRGGTFYGYTF
TGTGCCAGCAGGGGAGGGACCTTCTATGGCTACACCTTC
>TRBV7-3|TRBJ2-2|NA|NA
CASSTRPGHVPGELFF
TGTGCCAGCAGCACCAGACCGGGACACGTACCCGGGGAGCTGTTTTTT
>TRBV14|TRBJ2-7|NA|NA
CASSQVPGAGEQYF
TGTGCCAGCAGCCAAGTCCCAGGGGCCGGCGAGCAGTACTTC
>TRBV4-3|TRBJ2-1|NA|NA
CASSQELITNEQFF
TGCGCCAGCAGCCAAGAGCTCATTACAAATGAGCAGTTCTTC
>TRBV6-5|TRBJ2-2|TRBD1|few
CASRDGQGGGGELFF
TGTGCCAGCAGAGACGGACAGGGTGGTGGCGGGGAGCTGTTTTTT
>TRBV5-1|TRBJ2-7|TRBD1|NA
CASSLQSGQLYEQYF
TGCGCCAGCAGCTTACAATCGGGACAGCTCTACGAGCAGTACTTC
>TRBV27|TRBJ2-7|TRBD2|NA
CASRAGAPSPLIYEQYF
TGTGCCAGCAGGGCGGGAGCCCCCTCACCCTTGATCTACGAGCAGTACTTC
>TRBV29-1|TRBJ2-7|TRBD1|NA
CSVRRDREGEQYF
TGCAGCGTCCGACGGGACAGGGAGGGGGAGCAGTACTTC
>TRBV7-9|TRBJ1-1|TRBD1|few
CASSPDRGPDPEAFF
TGTGCCAGCAGCCCTGACAGGGGGCCGGACCCTGAAGCTTTCTTT
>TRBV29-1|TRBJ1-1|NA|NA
CSVDSHTEAFF
TGCAGCGTTGATAGCCACACTGAAGCTTTCTTT
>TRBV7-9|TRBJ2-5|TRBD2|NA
CASSLGTSDAQYF
TGTGCCAGCAGCTTGGGGACTAGCGACGCCCAGTACTTC
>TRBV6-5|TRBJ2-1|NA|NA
CASSYSFAGLGNEQFF
TGTGCCAGCAGTTACTCGTTCGCGGGGCTAGGCAATGAGCAGTTCTTC
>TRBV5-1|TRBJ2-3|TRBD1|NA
CASSLPRTGGPDTQYF
TGCGCCAGCAGCTTGCCCCGGACAGGGGGGCCAGATACGCAGTATTTT
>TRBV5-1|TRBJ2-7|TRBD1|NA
CASSSGQPYEQYF
TGCGCCAGCAGCTCGGGACAGCCCTACGAGCAGTACTTC
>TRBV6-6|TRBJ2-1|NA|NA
CASSSYLGLPYNEQFF
TGTGCCAGCAGTTCCTACTTGGGACTCCCGTACAATGAGCAGTTCTTC
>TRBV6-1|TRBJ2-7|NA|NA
CASRWGTISEQYF
TGTGCCAGCAGGTGGGGGACAATCTCTGAGCAGTACTTC
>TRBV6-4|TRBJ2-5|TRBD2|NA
CASRGTSGRGEETQYF
TGTGCCAGCAGGGGGACTAGCGGGAGGGGGGAAGAGACCCAGTACTTC
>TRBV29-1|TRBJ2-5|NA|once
CSVAPGVTETQYF
TGCAGCGTTGCTCCGGGAGTTACAGAGACCCAGTACTTC
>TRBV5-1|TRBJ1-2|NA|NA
CASSLAGGRGYTF
TGCGCCAGCAGCTTGGCGGGGGGGCGAGGCTACACCTTC
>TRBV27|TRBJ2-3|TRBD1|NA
CASSYRGLTDTQYF
TGTGCCAGCAGTTACAGGGGGTTGACAGATACGCAGTATTTT
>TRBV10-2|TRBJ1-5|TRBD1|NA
CASSEGGRQGQGTPAQHF
TGCGCCAGCAGTGAGGGGGGGCGACAGGGACAGGGTACCCCGGCCCAGCATTTT
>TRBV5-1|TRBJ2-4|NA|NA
CASSLGPSLAKNIQYF
TGCGCCAGCAGCTTGGGTCCCAGTTTAGCCAAAAACATTCAGTACTTC
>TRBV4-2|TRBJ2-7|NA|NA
CASSQDWGPNYEQYF
TGTGCCAGCAGCCAAGATTGGGGGCCGAACTACGAGCAGTACTTC
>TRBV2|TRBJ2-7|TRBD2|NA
CASSEQLAGGAGEQYF
TGTGCCAGCAGTGAACAACTAGCGGGAGGGGCGGGCGAGCAGTACTTC
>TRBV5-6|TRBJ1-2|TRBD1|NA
CASSPGDSYGYTF
TGTGCCAGCAGCCCGGGGGACAGCTATGGCTACACCTTC
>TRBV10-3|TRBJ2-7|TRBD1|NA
CAISQTGQSSYEQYF
TGTGCCATCAGTCAAACGGGACAGAGCTCCTACGAGCAGTACTTC
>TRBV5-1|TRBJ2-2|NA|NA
CASRYFYDTGELFF
TGCGCCAGCAGATATTTCTACGACACCGGGGAGCTGTTTTTT
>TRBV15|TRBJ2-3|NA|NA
CATSTFPQRDTQYF
TGTGCCACCAGCACCTTCCCCCAGCGAGATACGCAGTATTTT
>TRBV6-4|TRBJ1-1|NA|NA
CASSRQRNTEAFF
TGTGCCAGCAGTAGACAGAGGAACACTGAAGCTTTCTTT
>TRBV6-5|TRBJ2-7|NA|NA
CASSAGYEQYF
TGTGCCAGCAGTGCAGGGTATGAGCAGTACTTC
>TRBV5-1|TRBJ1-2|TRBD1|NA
CASSPGTANYGYTF
TGCGCCAGCAGCCCCGGGACAGCAAACTATGGCTACACCTTC
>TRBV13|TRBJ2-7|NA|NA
CASSRTPQEYEQYF
TGTGCCAGCAGCCGAACCCCACAGGAATACGAGCAGTACTTC
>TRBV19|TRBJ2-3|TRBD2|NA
CASSVSGSITDTQYF
TGTGCCAGTAGTGTCAGCGGGAGTATCACAGATACGCAGTATTTT
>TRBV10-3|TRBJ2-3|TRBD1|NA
CAIKQGAGVGDTQYF
TGTGCCATCAAGCAGGGGGCAGGGGTCGGAGATACGCAGTATTTT
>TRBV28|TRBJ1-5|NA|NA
CASSLGEQGRANSNQPQHF
TGTGCCAGCAGTTTGGGTGAACAGGGTAGGGCTAATAGCAATCAGCCCCAGCATTTT
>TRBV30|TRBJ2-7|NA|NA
CAWKSGASISSYEQYF
TGTGCCTGGAAATCTGGGGCGTCTATTAGCTCCTACGAGCAGTACTTC
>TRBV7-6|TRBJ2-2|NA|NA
CASSPSPVGTGELFF
TGTGCCAGCAGCCCGTCCCCTGTCGGGACCGGGGAGCTGTTTTTT
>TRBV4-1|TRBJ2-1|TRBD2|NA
CASSQSSGRFYNEQFF
TGCGCCAGCAGCCAGTCAAGCGGGAGGTTCTACAATGAGCAGTTCTTC
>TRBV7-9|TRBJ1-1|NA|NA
CASSPSGGFEAFF
TGTGCCAGCAGCCCTAGCGGGGGGTTTGAAGCTTTCTTT
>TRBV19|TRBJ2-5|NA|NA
CASSGSKIGETQYF
TGTGCCAGTAGCGGGAGTAAGATTGGGGAGACCCAGTACTTC
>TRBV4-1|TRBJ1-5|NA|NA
CASSQGMGPNQPQHF
TGCGCCAGCAGCCAAGGTATGGGGCCAAATCAGCCCCAGCATTTT
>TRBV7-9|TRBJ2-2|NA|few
CASSLVRTGELFF
TGTGCCAGCAGCTTAGTCAGGACCGGGGAGCTGTTTTTT
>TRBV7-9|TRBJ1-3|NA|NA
CASSSTGISGNTIYF
TGTGCCAGCAGCTCAACAGGGATCTCTGGAAACACCATATATTTT
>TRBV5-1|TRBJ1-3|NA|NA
CASSPPTDSGNTIYF
TGCGCCAGCAGCCCTCCGACAGACTCTGGAAACACCATATATTTT
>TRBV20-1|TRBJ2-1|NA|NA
CSARDYPEQFF
TGCAGTGCTAGAGACTATCCTGAGCAGTTCTTC
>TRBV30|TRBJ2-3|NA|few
CAWSGGGISEQSTDTQYF
TGTGCCTGGAGTGGGGGAGGAATTTCGGAGCAGAGCACAGATACGCAGTATTTT
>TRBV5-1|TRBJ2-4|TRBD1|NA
CASSFADRVLNIQYF
TGCGCCAGCAGCTTTGCGGACAGGGTACTGAACATTCAGTACTTC
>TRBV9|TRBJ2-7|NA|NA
CASSPSGGNYEQYF
TGTGCCAGCAGCCCGTCCGGGGGAAACTACGAGCAGTACTTC